The 24 T cell receptor beta chains presented below share a single source sample, sequenced in a study of control samples from healthy donors and cancer patients. The repertoire was sequenced with immunoSEQ multiplex PCR; TCRdb's copy has only in-frame clones and lacks some. The sample holds about 160,000 clones, roughly 90% seen once. The sequenced sample consisted of blood. The receptors come from a man aged 30 to 45 in good health.

V gene TRBV28 combines with J gene TRBJ2-7; 7 nucleotides agree with TRBD2. Germline V lookup: CDR1 MDHEN, CDR2 SYDVKM. Losses at the gene ends were 5 bases for V and 0 bases for J; bases not matched to a gene: 10. This CDR3 has 16 residues. The CDR3 DNA sequence: TGTGCCAGCAGTCCTACGTGGCTAGCGGTCTCCTACGAGCAGTACTTC. Amino acid sequence: CASSPTWLAVSYEQYF.

The chain combines TRBV6-4 with TRBJ2-1, with no clear D. Looked up from germline, CDR1 is MRHNA and CDR2 is SNTAGT. This CDR3 has 15 residues. Trimming removed 4 bases from V and 0 bases from J, with 10 bases in between. The CDR3: CASSVTGSSYNEQFF. CDR3 nucleotide sequence: TGTGCCAGCAGTGTAACGGGTAGCTCCTACAATGAGCAGTTCTTC.

The V and J genes are TRBV5-5 and TRBJ2-3, with D perhaps TRBD1 or TRBD2 (6 bases each). This CDR3 spans 19 amino acids. Germline values: CDR1 SGHKS, CDR2 YYEKEE (reference sequence). Trimming took off 4 bases at V and 2 bases at J, with 26 bases between the two ends. CDR3 amino acids: CASSRIRGTRGSATDTQYF. CDR3 nucleotides: TGTGCCAGCAGCCGGATACGGGGGACACGAGGCTCCGCCACAGATACGCAGTATTTT.

As for this clone: No DNA is shown, since the ends of the CDR3 on it are uncertain; the CDR3 is the one TCRdb lists. This rearrangement joins TRBV27 to TRBJ1-5; no DNA check was done on the table's D call, TRBD1. In germline, CDR1 is MNHEY, CDR2 SMNVEV (reference sequence). The CDR3 length is 16 residues, termini included. The CDR3 loop is CASSTSGQGIGQPQHF.

This rearrangement joins TRBV5-4 to TRBJ2-7, with 10 nucleotides matching TRBD2. The CDR3 is made up of 15 amino acids. CDR1 SGHNT and CDR2 YYREEE come from the germline V gene (reference sequence). The junction had 6 bases not matched to a gene; V was cut back by 1 base and J by 5 bases. The CDR3 reads CASSLSSGSFDEQYF. The CDR3 DNA sequence: TGTGCCAGCAGCTTGTCTAGCGGGAGTTTCGACGAGCAGTACTTC.

The V and J genes are TRBV19 and TRBJ1-5, with D possibly matching TRBD1 (6 bases). V was trimmed by 4 bases and J by 4 bases, leaving 20 bases between them. The CDR3 extends over 17 amino acids. The germline gives CDR1 LNHDA, CDR2 SQIVND (reference sequence). The CDR3 loop is CASSNPRGEGLNQPQHF. DNA of the CDR3: TGTGCCAGTAGTAACCCCAGGGGTGAGGGCCTAAATCAGCCCCAGCATTTT.

The V and J genes are TRBV6-2 or TRBV6-3 and TRBJ1-1; D ambiguous. V was pared by 8 bases and J by 1 base, with 17 bases between. CDR1 and CDR2 (germline): MNHEY, SVGEGT. There are 15 residues in the CDR3. The CDR3 coding sequence is TGTGCCAGCGGCCCCCTCTCGAGGGCGAACACTGAAGCTTTCTTT. Translating gives CASGPLSRANTEAFF.

The rearrangement joins TRBV6-4 to TRBJ1-1; 7 positions agree with TRBD1. Germline V CDR1 and CDR2: MRHNA, SNTAGT. CDR3 length: 13 amino acids. V gave up 6 bases and J gave up 3 bases; unmatched junction bases: 4. CDR3 sequence reads: CASRRGTDTEAFF. Written as DNA, the CDR3 is TGTGCCAGCAGACGCGGGACAGACACTGAAGCTTTCTTT.

The gene calls are TRBV4-1 and TRBJ2-2, with D perhaps matching TRBD1 (6 bases). Germline V CDR1 and CDR2: MGHRA, YSYEKL. The length of the CDR3 is 17 residues. Trimming left V 0 bases short and J 3 bases short, with 14 bases between. The CDR3 reads CASSQEEGQQHTGELFF. In DNA, the CDR3 is TGCGCCAGCAGCCAAGAAGAGGGACAACAGCACACCGGGGAGCTGTTTTTT.

This clone was detected only once. The same CDR3 is also encoded by other DNA sequences in this sample. V usage is TRBV9 and J usage is TRBJ1-6, with D maybe TRBD1 (6 bases). This CDR3 has 14 residues. V was clipped by 3 bases and J by 5 bases, with 9 bases between them. Germline CDR1 and CDR2: SGDLS and YYNGEE. The CDR3 reads CASSAQGNNSPLHF. Here the CDR3 DNA reads TGTGCCAGCAGCGCGCAGGGGAATAATTCACCCCTCCACTTT. Together with reference TRBV9 and TRBJ1-6, the CDR3 gives the full variable domain: DSGVTQTPKHLITATGQRVTLRCSPRSGDLSVYWYQQSLDQGLQFLIQYYNGEERAKGNILERFSAQQFPDLHSELNLSSLELGDSALYFCASSAQGNNSPLHFGNGTRLTVT.

The V and J genes are TRBV7-3 and TRBJ2-3, with 8 bases matching TRBD2. Germline trimming cut 1 base from V and 3 bases from J; bases unmatched to any gene: 6. The CDR3 extends over 16 amino acids. In germline, CDR1 is SGHTA, CDR2 FQGTGA. The CDR3 coding sequence is TGTGCCAGCAGCTTAAACCGGGGGGGCACAACAGATACGCAGTATTTT. Amino acids: CASSLNRGGTTDTQYF. Full variable domain (rest looked up from reference TRBV7-3 and TRBJ2-3): GAGVSQTPSNKVTEKGKYVELRCDPISGHTALYWYRQSLGQGPEFLIYFQGTGAADDSGLPNDRFFAVRPEGSVSTLKIQRTERGDSAVYLCASSLNRGGTTDTQYFGPGTRLTVL.

This chain links TRBV6-5 with TRBJ1-2, with D perhaps TRBD1 (5 bases). V lost 0 bases, J lost 1 base, and 9 bases lay in between. The CDR3 sequence is 15 residues long. Per the germline V gene, CDR1 is MNHEY and CDR2 is SVGAGI. The CDR3 nucleotides read TGTGCCAGCAGTTACTCAACGGGGCGTAACTATGGCTACACCTTC. Translated: CASSYSTGRNYGYTF.

The genes are TRBV27 and TRBJ2-2, with 10 bases lining up with TRBD2. V was pared by 5 bases and J by 7 bases, with 10 bases of the junction left unmatched. Germline assignment: CDR1 MNHEY and CDR2 SMNVEV (reference sequence). The CDR3 sequence is 16 residues long. CDR3 amino acids: CASSPSGGALDGELFF. CDR3 bases: TGTGCCAGCAGTCCGAGCGGGGGGGCCCTCGACGGGGAGCTGTTTTTT.

This clone came up once. J is TRBJ1-4 and V is TRBV7-2, with 7 nucleotides matching TRBD1. With 5 bases clipped from V and 4 bases from J, the junction kept 4 bases outside the gene matches. Germline CDR1 is SGHTA and CDR2 is FQGNSA. The CDR3 is 14 amino acids. CDR3 nucleotide sequence: TGTGCCAGCAGCCCCGGGACAGTTAATGAAAAACTGTTTTTT. Translation gives CASSPGTVNEKLFF. Based on the CDR3 plus reference TRBV7-2 and TRBJ1-4, the full variable domain is GAGVSQSPSNKVTEKGKDVELRCDPISGHTALYWYRQSLGQGLEFLIYFQGNSAPDKSGLPSDRFSAERTGGSVSTLTIQRTQQEDSAVYLCASSPGTVNEKLFFGSGTQLSVL.

The chain links TRBV3-1 (or the pseudogene TRBV3-2) to TRBJ2-7, with 11 positions matching TRBD2. This CDR3 comprises 20 residues. Germline V gene data show CDR1 as LGHDT and CDR2 as YNNKEL (reference sequence). The V and J ends lost 0 bases and 1 base, in that order; junction bases with no gene match: 14. This chain's CDR3 is CASSQERASGRPDLSYEQYF. The CDR3, as DNA: TGTGCCAGCAGCCAAGAGAGGGCTAGCGGGAGGCCGGATTTGTCCTACGAGCAGTACTTC.

The chain links TRBV28 to TRBJ2-2; D is uncertain. Per germline, CDR1 MDHEN and CDR2 SYDVKM. The germline V and J ends were trimmed by 4 bases and 4 bases, with 10 bases remaining between them. The CDR3 is made up of 14 amino acids. The CDR3 sequence: CASSSSWSTGELFF. The CDR3 coding sequence is TGTGCCAGCAGTTCTTCATGGTCCACCGGGGAGCTGTTTTTT.

V is TRBV15 and J is TRBJ1-4, with 9 bases that match TRBD1. The CDR3 runs 14 residues. With V trimmed by 5 bases and J by 8 bases, 6 bases remained unmatched. Germline assignment: CDR1 LNHNV and CDR2 YYDKDF (reference sequence). The CDR3 here is CATSWGQGGEKLFF. The DNA of the CDR3 is TGTGCCACCAGCTGGGGACAGGGTGGCGAAAAACTGTTTTTT.

The V gene is TRBV6-5, the J gene TRBJ1-5, with D possibly TRBD1 on 6 matching bases. V was clipped by 5 bases and J by 4 bases, with 12 bases between them. From germline, CDR1 is MNHEY and CDR2 SVGAGI. The CDR3 totals 14 residues. This chain's CDR3 is CASSIVTGNQPQHF. Here the CDR3 DNA reads TGTGCCAGCAGTATTGTGACAGGAAATCAGCCCCAGCATTTT.

The chain has TRBV12-3 or TRBV12-4 and TRBJ1-6; weak D call: TRBD1 (6 bases). The CDR3 has 12 amino acids. V was pared by 6 bases and J by 6 bases, with 6 bases between. CDR3 amino acids: CASSRGNSPLHF. CDR3 bases: TGTGCCAGCAGCAGGGGTAATTCACCCCTCCACTTT.

The genes are TRBV6-6 and TRBJ1-6; no firm D call. The CDR3 runs to 12 residues. Per the germline V gene, CDR1 is MNHNY and CDR2 is SVGAGI (reference sequence). Trimming removed 0 bases at V and 14 bases at J, with 8 bases between. CDR3 sequence: CASSYSVGTLHF. The CDR3 nucleotides read TGTGCCAGCAGTTACTCCGTAGGCACCCTCCACTTT.

As to this clone: One end of the junction is discordant with germline, which a read error may explain. This chain joins TRBV28 and TRBJ2-1; D not resolved. The germline V gene has CDR1 MDHEN and CDR2 SYDVKM. The CDR3 totals 12 residues. For the CDR3, the DNA is TGTGCCAGCAGTCCCCTATACAGTGAGCAGTTCTTC. Translating it yields CASSPLYSEQFF.

CDR3 residues: CASTKDSQEKLFF. The CDR3 region has the DNA TGTGCCAGCACCAAAGACTCGCAAGAAAAACTGTTTTTT. The V gene is TRBV12-3 or TRBV12-4, the J gene TRBJ1-4; no reliable D call. The CDR3 runs 13 residues. V was cut by 7 bases and J by 8 bases, with 14 bases left in between.

This clone was observed once. The J gene is TRBJ1-1, the V gene TRBV5-4, with D perhaps TRBD1 (5 bases). Looked up from germline, CDR1 is SGHNT and CDR2 is YYREEE (reference sequence). V dropped 0 bases and J dropped 8 bases, with 8 bases sitting between them. CDR3 length: 12 residues. The CDR3 region is CASSLGQREAFF. The CDR3, as DNA: TGTGCCAGCAGCTTGGGACAGAGAGAAGCTTTCTTT. The whole variable domain, remainder taken from reference TRBV5-4 and TRBJ1-1, is ETGVTQSPTHLIKTRGQQVTLRCSSQSGHNTVSWYQQALGQGPQFIFQYYREEENGRGNFPPRFSGLQFPNYSSELNVNALELDDSALYLCASSLGQREAFFGQGTRLTVV.

J is TRBJ1-2 and V is TRBV19; D uncertain. The CDR3 totals 15 residues. The germline V and J ends were trimmed by 6 bases and 2 bases, with 16 bases remaining between them. The germline V gene has CDR1 LNHDA and CDR2 SQIVND (reference sequence). The CDR3 DNA is TGTGCCAGTAGACTCGAACACGCACGGAACTATGGCTACACCTTC. Its protein is CASRLEHARNYGYTF.